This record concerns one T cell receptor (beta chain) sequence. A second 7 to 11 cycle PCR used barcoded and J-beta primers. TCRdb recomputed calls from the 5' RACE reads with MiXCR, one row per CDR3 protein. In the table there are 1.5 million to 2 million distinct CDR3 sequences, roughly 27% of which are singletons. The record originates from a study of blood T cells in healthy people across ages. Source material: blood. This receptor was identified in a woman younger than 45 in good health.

The CDR3: CSARFAGGRYNEQFF. Here the CDR3 DNA reads TGCAGTGCCAGGTTCGCGGGGGGTCGGTACAATGAGCAGTTCTTC. The genes are TRBV20-1 and TRBJ2-1; 8 bases are shared with TRBD2. The germline V gene encodes CDR1 DFQATT and CDR2 SNEGSKA (reference sequence). V lost 6 bases to trimming and J lost 4 bases; unmatched junction nucleotides: 11. The CDR3 runs 15 residues.